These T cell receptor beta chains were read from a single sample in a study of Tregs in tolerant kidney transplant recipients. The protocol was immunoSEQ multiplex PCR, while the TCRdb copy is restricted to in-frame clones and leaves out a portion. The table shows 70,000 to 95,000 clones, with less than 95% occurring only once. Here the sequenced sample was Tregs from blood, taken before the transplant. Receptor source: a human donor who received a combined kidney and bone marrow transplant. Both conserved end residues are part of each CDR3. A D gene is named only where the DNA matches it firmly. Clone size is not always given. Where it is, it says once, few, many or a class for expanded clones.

cdr3_aa: CASSLGVPQGNTEAFF; cdr3_nt: TGTGCCAGCAGCTTAGGAGTCCCCCAAGGGAACACTGAAGCTTTCTTT; clone_size: NA; d_call: NA; v_call: TRBV11-2; j_call: TRBJ1-1
cdr3_aa: CASRGRGSIQYF; cdr3_nt: TGTGCCAGCAGGGGCCGGGGAAGCATTCAGTACTTC; clone_size: once; d_call: NA; v_call: TRBV2; j_call: TRBJ2-4
cdr3_aa: CASTRGTGASYNEQFF; cdr3_nt: TGCGCCAGCACTAGGGGGACAGGCGCTTCCTACAATGAGCAGTTCTTC; clone_size: NA; d_call: TRBD1; v_call: TRBV5-1; j_call: TRBJ2-1
cdr3_aa: CASSRGQGGETQYF; cdr3_nt: TGTGCCAGCAGTCGCGGACAGGGGGGGGAGACCCAGTACTTC; clone_size: NA; d_call: TRBD1; v_call: TRBV28; j_call: TRBJ2-5
cdr3_aa: CSARTGGGYTF; cdr3_nt: TGCAGTGCCCGCACAGGGGGAGGCTACACCTTC; clone_size: NA; d_call: TRBD1; v_call: TRBV20-1; j_call: TRBJ1-2
cdr3_aa: CASTRREGTEAFF; cdr3_nt: TGTGCCAGTACTCGCAGGGAGGGCACTGAAGCTTTCTTT; clone_size: NA; d_call: NA; v_call: TRBV6-1; j_call: TRBJ1-1
cdr3_aa: CASSFQGAVRTEAFF; cdr3_nt: TGTGCCAGCAGCTTCCAGGGTGCGGTTCGGACTGAAGCTTTCTTT; clone_size: NA; d_call: NA; v_call: TRBV7-8; j_call: TRBJ1-1
cdr3_aa: CASSSGQGYEQYF; cdr3_nt: TGTGCCAGCAGTTCGGGACAGGGGTACGAGCAGTACTTC; clone_size: NA; d_call: TRBD1; v_call: TRBV28; j_call: TRBJ2-7
cdr3_aa: CASSFGAGKGTQYF; cdr3_nt: TGTGCCAGCAGCTTTGGTGCCGGGAAAGGGACCCAGTACTTC; clone_size: NA; d_call: NA; v_call: TRBV7-3; j_call: TRBJ2-5
cdr3_aa: CASSSPGLADSYEQYF; cdr3_nt: TGTGCCAGCAGCTCACCGGGACTAGCGGATTCCTACGAGCAGTACTTC; clone_size: NA; d_call: TRBD2; v_call: TRBV7-2; j_call: TRBJ2-7
cdr3_aa: CATSRDRGGGETQYF; cdr3_nt: TGTGCCACCAGCAGAGACCGGGGGGGCGGTGAGACCCAGTACTTC; clone_size: NA; d_call: TRBD2; v_call: TRBV15; j_call: TRBJ2-5
cdr3_aa: CASSPSGSFSYNEQFF; cdr3_nt: TGTGCCAGCAGCCCCTCGGGAAGCTTCTCCTACAATGAGCAGTTCTTC; clone_size: NA; d_call: NA; v_call: TRBV7-9; j_call: TRBJ2-1
cdr3_aa: CASSPDIARESDTQYF; cdr3_nt: TGCGCCAGCAGCCCGGATATAGCTCGAGAATCAGATACGCAGTATTTT; clone_size: once; d_call: NA; v_call: TRBV4-3; j_call: TRBJ2-3
cdr3_aa: CASSFGLAGVNIQYF; cdr3_nt: TGTGCCAGCAGTTTCGGCCTAGCGGGAGTAAACATTCAGTACTTC; clone_size: NA; d_call: TRBD2; v_call: TRBV28; j_call: TRBJ2-4
cdr3_aa: CASSQEPLDEQFF; cdr3_nt: TGTGCCAGCAGCCAGGAGCCCCTCGATGAGCAGTTCTTC; clone_size: once; d_call: NA; v_call: TRBV11-1; j_call: TRBJ2-1
cdr3_aa: CASTVSGGTQYF; cdr3_nt: TGTGCCAGCACCGTCTCGGGGGGTACGCAGTATTTT; clone_size: NA; d_call: TRBD2; v_call: TRBV6-5; j_call: TRBJ2-3
cdr3_aa: CASSWGQFNQPQHF; cdr3_nt: TGTGCCAGCAGTTGGGGACAGTTTAATCAGCCCCAGCATTTT; clone_size: NA; d_call: TRBD1; v_call: TRBV6-5; j_call: TRBJ1-5
cdr3_aa: CASSLGGLRNEQFF; cdr3_nt: TGTGCCAGCAGCTTAGGGGGGCTTAGGAATGAGCAGTTCTTC; clone_size: NA; d_call: NA; v_call: TRBV11-2; j_call: TRBJ2-1
cdr3_aa: CASSRISGNEQFF; cdr3_nt: TGTGCCAGCAGCAGGATTAGCGGGAACGAGCAGTTCTTC; clone_size: NA; d_call: TRBD2; v_call: TRBV5-6; j_call: TRBJ2-1
cdr3_aa: CASSQSGTSGSQEQFF; cdr3_nt: TGTGCCAGCAGCCAATCCGGGACTAGCGGGAGTCAAGAGCAGTTCTTC; clone_size: NA; d_call: TRBD2; v_call: TRBV4-2; j_call: TRBJ2-1
cdr3_aa: CSLTRPYGYTF; cdr3_nt: TGCAGCCTGACACGACCCTATGGCTACACCTTC; clone_size: NA; d_call: NA; v_call: TRBV20-1; j_call: TRBJ1-2
cdr3_aa: CASSPSVKTTNEKLFF; cdr3_nt: TGCGCCAGCAGCCCGTCAGTTAAAACAACTAATGAAAAACTGTTTTTT; clone_size: NA; d_call: NA; v_call: TRBV5-1; j_call: TRBJ1-4
cdr3_aa: CASSSLLSGHLNTEAFF; cdr3_nt: TGTGCCAGCAGTTCCCTCCTCTCGGGACACCTTAACACTGAAGCTTTCTTT; clone_size: NA; d_call: NA; v_call: TRBV27; j_call: TRBJ1-1
cdr3_aa: CASSLTTGGGYEQYF; cdr3_nt: TGTGCCAGCAGCTTGACGACAGGGGGTGGCTACGAGCAGTACTTC; clone_size: NA; d_call: TRBD1; v_call: TRBV5-6; j_call: TRBJ2-7
cdr3_aa: CAWSRHGGTEAFF; cdr3_nt: TGTGCCTGGAGTAGACACGGGGGGACTGAAGCTTTCTTT; clone_size: NA; d_call: NA; v_call: TRBV30; j_call: TRBJ1-1
cdr3_aa: CASSFPGTGEQYF; cdr3_nt: TGTGCCAGCAGTTTTCCCGGGACCGGAGAGCAGTACTTC; clone_size: NA; d_call: NA; v_call: TRBV27; j_call: TRBJ2-7
cdr3_aa: CASSYRTGSNYGYTF; cdr3_nt: TGTGCCAGCAGTTACCGGACAGGGTCTAACTATGGCTACACCTTC; clone_size: NA; d_call: TRBD1; v_call: TRBV6-5; j_call: TRBJ1-2
cdr3_aa: CASSLGESPKRLYF; cdr3_nt: TGCGCCAGCAGCTTGGGGGAGTCCCCTAAGCGGCTGTACTTC; clone_size: NA; d_call: NA; v_call: TRBV5-1; j_call: TRBJ2-7
cdr3_aa: CASRAGSTRDNEQFF; cdr3_nt: TGTGCCAGCAGAGCTGGGAGTACGCGGGACAATGAGCAGTTCTTC; clone_size: NA; d_call: NA; v_call: TRBV6-1; j_call: TRBJ2-1
cdr3_aa: CASSKGARVNEQFF; cdr3_nt: TGCGCCAGCAGTAAAGGGGCCAGGGTAAATGAGCAGTTCTTC; clone_size: NA; d_call: NA; v_call: TRBV5-1; j_call: TRBJ2-1
cdr3_aa: CASTLAGTGELFF; cdr3_nt: TGTGCCAGCACTCTGGCGGGGACCGGGGAGCTGTTTTTT; clone_size: few; d_call: NA; v_call: TRBV18; j_call: TRBJ2-2
cdr3_aa: CASSPVRTSETQYF; cdr3_nt: TGTGCCAGCAGCCCCGTCAGGACCAGCGAGACCCAGTACTTC; clone_size: NA; d_call: NA; v_call: TRBV7-2; j_call: TRBJ2-5
cdr3_aa: CASSPGTSGNTGELFF; cdr3_nt: TGTGCCAGCAGCCCCGGGACTAGCGGGAACACCGGGGAGCTGTTTTTT; clone_size: once; d_call: TRBD2; v_call: TRBV9; j_call: TRBJ2-2
cdr3_aa: CAWGELNYGYTF; cdr3_nt: TGTGCCTGGGGGGAGCTAAACTATGGCTACACCTTC; clone_size: once; d_call: NA; v_call: TRBV30; j_call: TRBJ1-2
cdr3_aa: CSVGMRGVSGNTIYF; cdr3_nt: TGCAGCGTTGGGATGCGCGGGGTCTCTGGAAACACCATATATTTT; clone_size: NA; d_call: NA; v_call: TRBV29-1; j_call: TRBJ1-3
cdr3_aa: CAWRRDASSGNTIYF; cdr3_nt: TGTGCCTGGAGGAGGGACGCCAGCTCTGGAAACACCATATATTTT; clone_size: NA; d_call: NA; v_call: TRBV30; j_call: TRBJ1-3
cdr3_aa: CASSTNGYGTDTQYF; cdr3_nt: TGCGCCAGCAGCACGAATGGATATGGCACAGATACGCAGTATTTT; clone_size: NA; d_call: NA; v_call: TRBV5-1; j_call: TRBJ2-3
cdr3_aa: CASSLGRGASYEQYF; cdr3_nt: TGCGCCAGCAGCTTGGGGCGGGGGGCGTCCTACGAGCAGTACTTC; clone_size: NA; d_call: TRBD2; v_call: TRBV5-1; j_call: TRBJ2-7
cdr3_aa: CASSLTDRILNEQFF; cdr3_nt: TGTGCCAGCAGTTTAACGGACCGGATCTTGAATGAGCAGTTCTTC; clone_size: NA; d_call: NA; v_call: TRBV28; j_call: TRBJ2-1
cdr3_aa: CASSGTGTLGGYTF; cdr3_nt: TGTGCCAGCAGTGGGACCGGGACCTTGGGTGGCTACACCTTC; clone_size: NA; d_call: NA; v_call: TRBV27; j_call: TRBJ1-2
cdr3_aa: CASSFLRGLGAEAFF; cdr3_nt: TGTGCCAGCAGTTTTTTGAGGGGGCTTGGGGCTGAAGCTTTCTTT; clone_size: NA; d_call: TRBD1; v_call: TRBV28; j_call: TRBJ1-1
cdr3_aa: CASSKDQGTTNQLSNQPQHF; cdr3_nt: TGTGCCAGCAGCAAAGACCAGGGAACCACCAACCAACTTAGCAATCAGCCCCAGCATTTT; clone_size: once; d_call: NA; v_call: TRBV21-1; j_call: TRBJ1-5
cdr3_aa: CASSPPGRLAGGITQAQYF; cdr3_nt: TGTGCCAGCAGCCCCCCCGGAAGACTAGCGGGAGGGATTACGCAGGCCCAGTACTTC; clone_size: once; d_call: TRBD2; v_call: TRBV7-2; j_call: TRBJ2-5
cdr3_aa: CASSLRNTGELFF; cdr3_nt: TGTGCCAGCAGCTTAAGGAACACCGGGGAGCTGTTTTTT; clone_size: few; d_call: NA; v_call: TRBV7-8; j_call: TRBJ2-2
cdr3_aa: CASSLGPVGSGAKNIQYF; cdr3_nt: TGCGCCAGCAGCTTGGGCCCCGTTGGTAGCGGAGCCAAAAACATTCAGTACTTC; clone_size: once; d_call: NA; v_call: TRBV5-1; j_call: TRBJ2-4
cdr3_aa: CASSHGTSGNYYNEQFF; cdr3_nt: TGTGCCAGCAGCCATGGGACTAGCGGGAACTACTACAATGAGCAGTTCTTC; clone_size: NA; d_call: TRBD2; v_call: TRBV4-2; j_call: TRBJ2-1
cdr3_aa: CASSIGTDYGYTF; cdr3_nt: TGTGCCAGCAGTATCGGGACAGACTATGGCTACACCTTC; clone_size: NA; d_call: TRBD1; v_call: TRBV28; j_call: TRBJ1-2
cdr3_aa: CASRTGTGDEQYF; cdr3_nt: TGTGCCAGCAGGACCGGGACAGGGGACGAGCAGTACTTC; clone_size: NA; d_call: TRBD1; v_call: TRBV2; j_call: TRBJ2-7
cdr3_aa: CATSRDLGAWGDTQYF; cdr3_nt: TGTGCCACCAGCAGAGATCTAGGTGCCTGGGGGGATACGCAGTATTTT; clone_size: NA; d_call: NA; v_call: TRBV15; j_call: TRBJ2-3
cdr3_aa: CASSLEGVGLQETQYF; cdr3_nt: TGTGCCAGCAGCTTGGAGGGAGTAGGCCTTCAAGAGACCCAGTACTTC; clone_size: NA; d_call: NA; v_call: TRBV5-6; j_call: TRBJ2-5
cdr3_aa: CASSYQGLAGVDTQYF; cdr3_nt: TGTGCCAGCAGTTACCAGGGACTAGCGGGTGTTGATACGCAGTATTTT; clone_size: once; d_call: TRBD2; v_call: TRBV28; j_call: TRBJ2-3
cdr3_aa: CASSLESVRHEQYF; cdr3_nt: TGCGCCAGCAGCTTGGAGAGTGTTAGACACGAGCAGTACTTC; clone_size: NA; d_call: NA; v_call: TRBV5-1; j_call: TRBJ2-7
cdr3_aa: CASSYSRSEAFF; cdr3_nt: TGTGCCAGCAGTTACTCACGCTCTGAAGCTTTCTTT; clone_size: NA; d_call: NA; v_call: TRBV6-6; j_call: TRBJ1-1
cdr3_aa: CASSHGDRHQPQHF; cdr3_nt: TGTGCCAGCAGCCACGGGGACAGGCATCAGCCCCAGCATTTT; clone_size: few; d_call: TRBD1; v_call: TRBV16; j_call: TRBJ1-5
cdr3_aa: CASSPQGAGGPYNEQFF; cdr3_nt: TGTGCCAGCAGCCCACAAGGGGCGGGGGGCCCCTACAATGAGCAGTTCTTC; clone_size: NA; d_call: TRBD2; v_call: TRBV7-3; j_call: TRBJ2-1
cdr3_aa: CASSVSRVPYEQYF; cdr3_nt: TGTGCCAGCAGCGTTTCCCGGGTTCCCTACGAGCAGTACTTC; clone_size: few; d_call: NA; v_call: TRBV9; j_call: TRBJ2-7
cdr3_aa: CASSLTSGLNQPQHF; cdr3_nt: TGTGCCAGCAGCTTAACCTCTGGGCTTAATCAGCCCCAGCATTTT; clone_size: NA; d_call: NA; v_call: TRBV11-2; j_call: TRBJ1-5